A single TCR beta chain is shown here with its context. This clone was seen more than once but under ten times. Its binding antigen is unknown. It has no much larger one-base neighbor in the sample; base qualities were not kept. Libraries came from the immunoSEQ multiplex PCR assay. RNA was extracted from all samples and reverse transcribed into cDNA, which served as template for TCR sequencing. First-strand cDNA was synthesized using SuperScript III with a 2:1 mix of oligo-dT and random hexamers. Amplification bias was assessed with a synthetic immune receptor repertoire, and residual bias was removed computationally. In the original analysis: After raw reads were preprocessed to remove errors, the CDR3 was defined following IMGT conventions as running from the conserved cysteine to phenylalanine. To get clonality, Shannon entropy was normalized by log2 of the number of productive unique TCRs and the result was subtracted from 1. CD4 or CD8 identity of scalp clones was inferred by cross-referencing scalp TCRbeta sequences with sorted blood CD4 and CD8 repertoires. The source is immuneACCESS, and TCRdb retained only in-frame sequences with V and J called. Part of the clones is not carried over; for the studies checked, unresolved V genes explain less than half of this, and the remainder is unexplained. V and J calls and clone size are those listed in that table; D and trimming were worked out from the DNA. Within this sample are some 220,000 clones, with more than 45% of them counted one time only. The ten largest clonotypes hold around 1.5% of the sample.

This entry comes from a study of CD8+ T cells in alopecia areata (dated by TCRdb to 2016 to 2018). As for the study more broadly: Treated patients were enrolled in an open-label pilot trial of oral tofacitinib, 5 to 10 mg twice daily, for moderate-to-severe alopecia areata. Tofacitinib was given for 6 to 18 months, followed by 6 months of follow-up off drug to assess delayed response and recurrence. For the treated patients, the SALT score, which quantifies what percentage of scalp surface area is affected, served as the measure of disease severity. High-throughput TCRbeta sequencing was used to examine T cell clonal expansion in alopecia areata in both the C3H/HeJ mouse model and human patients. In humans, TCRbeta sequencing was performed on scalp tissue and on sorted CD4+ and CD8+ peripheral blood T cells from healthy controls and from patients with patchy or totalis/universalis alopecia areata. Tofacitinib-treated patients had biopsies at baseline and at 4 and 24 weeks of treatment, with a later scalp biopsy in several patients. Scalp clonality was compared across normal scalp (n=4), patchy alopecia areata scalp (n=8), and alopecia totalis/universalis scalp (n=8). The RNA source kit depended on sample type: the PAXgene miRNA kit for fixed scalp, the miRNeasy kit for PBMCs, and the RNeasy kit for mouse skin. TCRbeta CDR3 regions were amplified by immunoSEQ multiplex PCR with 35 Vbeta forward and 13 Jbeta reverse primers.

V and J are truncated by 7 bases and 3 bases respectively, leaving an intervening sequence of 7 bases. Inclusive of the bounding cysteine and phenylalanine, the CDR3 is 12 residues long. Just CDR3 DNA is preserved here, 36 bases in frame from base 1. The germline V gene gives CDR1 as SGHTA and CDR2 as FQGNSA. The time point label on this specimen signifies: about 4 weeks on oral tofacitinib. The intended sense of this specimen's treatment or condition label: oral pan-JAK inhibitor, 5-10 mg twice daily. Lesional scalp punch biopsies and peripheral blood were obtained from alopecia areata patients. PBMCs were isolated by density centrifugation and stained for CD3, CD4 and CD8, and CD4+ and CD8+ T cells were sorted on a FACSAria. Results and caveats for the whole study, not just this receptor: The treated cohort was small, with a single nonresponder, so links between baseline CD8+ expansion and response need larger studies. Many expanded lesional clones persisted in scalp and blood during tofacitinib treatment, which may partly explain relapse after stopping treatment. Resident alphabeta T cells in normal human skin are also sequenced, complicating scalp TCR repertoire analysis, unlike mouse skin dominated by gammadelta T cells. TCR sequences shared between patients were less clear than in mice, possibly partly because of HLA diversity in the patient population. Compared with normal scalp, lesional scalp, particularly in alopecia totalis/universalis, had higher clonality and more expanded CD8+ clones, which suggests antigenic drive. Tofacitinib significantly lowered scalp clonality and the number of expanded CD8+ clones among the top 100 scalp clones.

The chain joins TRBV7-2 to TRBJ1-5; too little of a D gene remains to name it. The clonotype was recovered from a human donor with alopecia areata. Sequencing was performed on CD4+ T cells sorted from blood, taken at week 4, from a patient treated with tofacitinib. CDR3 loop: CASTNANQPQHF. The DNA is TGTGCCAGCACCAACGCCAATCAGCCCCAGCATTTT.